A selection of T cell receptor beta chains follows, all from one sample in a study of control samples from healthy donors and cancer patients. Profiled with immunoSEQ multiplex PCR; TCRdb holds only in-frame clones, not every one. Among about 34,000 clones listed, about 85% were seen once. The specimen was PBMCs. The receptors here all came from a woman in her thirties or forties with lung cancer. Each CDR3 is given with its conserved first and last residue.

v_gene: TRBV29-1
CDR3aa: CSVDRGQETQYF

v_gene: TRBV19
CDR3aa: CASSIQDSLNTEAFF

v_gene: TRBV18
CDR3aa: CASSPRTDGNEQFF

v_gene: TRBV5-1
CDR3aa: CASSLAIAGGNEQFF

v_gene: TRBV7-2
CDR3aa: CASSLYSSNQPQHF

v_gene: TRBV30
CDR3aa: CAWSVLWGATGELFF

v_gene: TRBV19
CDR3aa: CASSSVPSGAWFF

v_gene: TRBV3-1/TRBV3-2
CDR3aa: CASSPFDGASSGNTIYF

v_gene: TRBV9
CDR3aa: CASSVLESTDTQYF

v_gene: TRBV5-1
CDR3aa: CASSLTGSQAFF

v_gene: TRBV6-2/TRBV6-3
CDR3aa: CASSLGSVNTEAFF

v_gene: TRBV7-9
CDR3aa: CASSSLDRGGQETQYF

v_gene: TRBV2
CDR3aa: CANKRGRGNIQYF

v_gene: TRBV7-2
CDR3aa: CASSPFVRVSNQPQHF

v_gene: TRBV21-1
CDR3aa: CASSKVIEQIPYNEQFF

v_gene: TRBV2
CDR3aa: CASSESGHQPQHF

v_gene: TRBV28
CDR3aa: CASSIWTGATVYNYGYTF

v_gene: TRBV7-9
CDR3aa: CASSFIGTEQFF

v_gene: TRBV9
CDR3aa: CASSPRGGRNEAFF

v_gene: TRBV9
CDR3aa: CASSVGRGSQPQHF

v_gene: TRBV5-1
CDR3aa: CASSSGRMNTEAFF

v_gene: TRBV30
CDR3aa: CAWSPGLAGGDEQFF

v_gene: TRBV19
CDR3aa: CASSIEGDQPQHF